This TCR beta chain originates from a study of blood T cell repertoires in COVID-19. This clone was seen only a few times. TCRdb's copy holds only in-frame clones and misses some; the assay was immunoSEQ multiplex PCR. The sample contains just under 30,000 clones, about 80% of which appear only once. This CDR3 is 14 amino acids long. V lost 6 bases to trimming and J lost 7 bases; unmatched junction nucleotides: 6. Germline V CDR1 and CDR2: SNHLY, FYNNEI. The TCR originated in a woman aged 70 to 79 with acute or convalescent COVID-19. The specimen was peripheral blood. The chain links TRBV2 to TRBJ1-6; 7 positions match TRBD1. CDR3 sequence: CASRPGQDNSPLHF. The CDR3 coding sequence is TGTGCCAGCAGACCCGGACAGGACAATTCACCCCTCCACTTT.